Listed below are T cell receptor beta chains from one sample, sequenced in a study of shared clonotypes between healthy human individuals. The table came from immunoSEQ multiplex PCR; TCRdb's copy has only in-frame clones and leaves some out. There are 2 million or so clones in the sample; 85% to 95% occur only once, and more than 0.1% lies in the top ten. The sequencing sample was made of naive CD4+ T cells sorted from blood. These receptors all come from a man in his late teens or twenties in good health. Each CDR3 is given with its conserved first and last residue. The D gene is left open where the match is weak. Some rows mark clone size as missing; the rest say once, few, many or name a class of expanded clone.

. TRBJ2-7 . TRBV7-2 TGTGCCAGCAGCTTAGTAGGAAGGTACTACGAGCAGTACTTC CASSLVGRYYEQYF
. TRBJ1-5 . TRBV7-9 TGTGCCAGCAGCTTAGCGCTGGGACAAGCCAATCAGCCCCAGCATTTT CASSLALGQANQPQHF
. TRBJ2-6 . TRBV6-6 TGTGCCGAGTCTTCTGGGGCCAACGTCCTGACTTTC CAESSGANVLTF
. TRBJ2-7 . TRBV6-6 TGTGCCAGCAGTTTTTCCCGGAGCGAGCAGTACTTC CASSFSRSEQYF
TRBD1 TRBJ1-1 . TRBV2 TGTGCCAGCAGTGAGGGACAGGGCACTGAAGCTTTCTTT CASSEGQGTEAFF
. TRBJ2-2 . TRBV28 TGTGCCAGCATACGGGGGGCGGGCACCGGGGAGCTGTTTTTT CASIRGAGTGELFF
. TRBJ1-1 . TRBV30 TGTGCCTGGAGTGCAGGCGGGTCTGCTTTCTTT CAWSAGGSAFF
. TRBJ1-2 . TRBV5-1 TGCGCCAGCAGATCCTGGACATCTGATAACTATGGCTACACCTTC CASRSWTSDNYGYTF
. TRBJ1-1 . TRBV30 TGTGCCTGGAGTTTGTTTGGGGGGAACACTGAAGCTTTCTTT CAWSLFGGNTEAFF
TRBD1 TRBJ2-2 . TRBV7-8 TGTGCCAGCAGCTCGTACACAGGGGGCGGGGAGCTGTTTTTT CASSSYTGGGELFF
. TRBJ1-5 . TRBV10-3 TGTGCCATCAGCGAAGGGGCAGTCTATAGCAATCAGCCCCAGCATTTT CAISEGAVYSNQPQHF
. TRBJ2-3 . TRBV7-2 TGTGCCAGCACCGATCTTGGGACAGATACGCAGTATTTT CASTDLGTDTQYF
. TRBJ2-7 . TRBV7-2 TGTGCCAGCAGTCCAGCCAGGGGAGTGCGGCAGTACTTC CASSPARGVRQYF
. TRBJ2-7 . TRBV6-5 TGTGCCAGCAGCCGCGCAGGGGACTACGAGCAGTACTTC CASSRAGDYEQYF
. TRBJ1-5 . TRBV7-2 TGTGCCAGCAGCTTAAGCAACACGGACCCTCGGCCCCAGCATTTT CASSLSNTDPRPQHF
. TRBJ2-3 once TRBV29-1 TGCAGCGTTGAAGCCTCAGTCGTCGGTACGCAGTATTTT CSVEASVVGTQYF
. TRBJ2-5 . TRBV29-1 TGCAGCGTTGAAGAGGGCGGTAAAGAGACCCAGTACTTC CSVEEGGKETQYF
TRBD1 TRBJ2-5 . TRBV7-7 TGTGCTAGCAGCCAAGCCGGTCCGGCGACAGGGGGCGAGACCCAGTACTTC CASSQAGPATGGETQYF
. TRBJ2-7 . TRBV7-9 TGTGCCAGCAGCCTGACGCCTATAGGGGGACGGCTCTTCGAGCAGTACTTC CASSLTPIGGRLFEQYF
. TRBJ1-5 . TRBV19 TGTGCCAGTAGTATCCAAAAGAGACAGGGCAATCAGCCCCAGCATTTT CASSIQKRQGNQPQHF
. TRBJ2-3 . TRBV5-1 TGCGCCAGCAGTTCGGACAGTCGGCCGTCGGATACGCAGTATTTT CASSSDSRPSDTQYF
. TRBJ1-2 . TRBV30 TGTGCCTGGAGTACAAAGCAAAACTATGGCTACACCTTC CAWSTKQNYGYTF
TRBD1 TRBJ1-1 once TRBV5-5 TGTGCCAGCAGCTTGGTAGGGACAGGACGACTGAACACTGAAGCTTTCTTT CASSLVGTGRLNTEAFF
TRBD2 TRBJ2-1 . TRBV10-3 TGTGCCATCAGCGAGGGACTAGCGGGAGGCAATGAGCAGTTCTTC CAISEGLAGGNEQFF
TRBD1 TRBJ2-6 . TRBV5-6 TGTGCCAGCAGTCAAGGGGGCAGTGGGGCCAACGTCCTGACTTTC CASSQGGSGANVLTF
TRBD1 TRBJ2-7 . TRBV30 TGTGCCTGGAAGCGGACAGGGGGCTTCGGCGAGCAGTACTTC CAWKRTGGFGEQYF
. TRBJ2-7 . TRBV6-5 TGTGCCAGCAGGCGCGGACGGACCTACGAGCAGTACTTC CASRRGRTYEQYF
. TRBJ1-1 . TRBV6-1 TGTGCCAGCAGTCCGCAGGGGCGAATCTCTGAAGCTTTCTTT CASSPQGRISEAFF
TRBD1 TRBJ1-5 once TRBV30 TGTGCCTGGAGTGCCGGAGGACAGGGACTTTTTTATCAGCCCCAGCATTTT CAWSAGGQGLFYQPQHF
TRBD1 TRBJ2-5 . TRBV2 TGTGCCAGCAACAGGGGCGTGGAGACCCAGTACTTC CASNRGVETQYF
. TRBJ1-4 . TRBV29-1 TGCAGCGCGAGACTACAGGGTGGGAGCAACTCTAATGAAAAACTGTTTTTT CSARLQGGSNSNEKLFF
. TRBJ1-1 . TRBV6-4 TGTGCCAGCAGTACGGGCCCGAACACTGAAGCTTTCTTT CASSTGPNTEAFF
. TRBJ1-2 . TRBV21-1 TGTGCCAGCAGCAAACCCCGGGACAGGACACACTATGGCTACACCTTC CASSKPRDRTHYGYTF
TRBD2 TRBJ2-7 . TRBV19 TGTGCCAGTAGTAAAGAGCGGGGAAGATTCTACGAGCAGTACTTC CASSKERGRFYEQYF
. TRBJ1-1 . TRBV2 TGTGCCAGCTCTGCAGAGATGAACACTGAAGCTTTCTTT CASSAEMNTEAFF
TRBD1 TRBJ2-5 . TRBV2 TGTGCCAGCAGCGTACAGGGGGCCCAAGAGACCCAGTACTTC CASSVQGAQETQYF
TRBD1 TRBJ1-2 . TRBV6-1 TGTGCCAGCAGTGACAGGGGGACAGAGGGCTACACCTTC CASSDRGTEGYTF
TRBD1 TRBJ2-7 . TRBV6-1 TGTGCCAGCAGTGGGGGGACAGGTCAAAATTCGTACGAGCAGTACTTC CASSGGTGQNSYEQYF
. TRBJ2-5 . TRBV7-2 TGTGCCAGCAGCTTTGATAGTAGGGGGGAGACCCAGTACTTC CASSFDSRGETQYF
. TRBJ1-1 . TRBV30 TGTGCCTGGAGTGTAGGGCCCAACACTGAAGCTTTCTTT CAWSVGPNTEAFF
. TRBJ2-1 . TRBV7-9 TGTGCCAGCAGCTTAAGTTACTCCTACAATGAGCAGTTCTTC CASSLSYSYNEQFF
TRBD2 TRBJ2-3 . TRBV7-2 TGTGCCAGCAGCTTAAGACTAGCGGCATTCACAGATACGCAGTATTTT CASSLRLAAFTDTQYF
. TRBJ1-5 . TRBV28 TGTGCCAGCAGGATACAGGGCACGAGCAATCAGCCCCAGCATTTT CASRIQGTSNQPQHF
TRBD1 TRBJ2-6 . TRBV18 TGTGCCAGCTCACCGCCGGGACAGAGGACTGGGGCCAACGTCCTGACTTTC CASSPPGQRTGANVLTF
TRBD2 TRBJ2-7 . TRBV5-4 TGTGCCAGCAGCTTGGAACTAGCGGCGGGCGAGCAGTACTTC CASSLELAAGEQYF
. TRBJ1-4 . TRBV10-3 TGTGCCATCAGTGATGGCAGCCCAACTAATGAAAAACTGTTTTTT CAISDGSPTNEKLFF
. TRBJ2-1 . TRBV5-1 TGCGCCACCGCCCCTGCACAGAGCTCCTACAATGAGCAGTTCTTC CATAPAQSSYNEQFF
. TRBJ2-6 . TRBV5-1 TGCGCCAGCAGCTTTTCGGGTAATGGGGCCAACGTCCTGACTTTC CASSFSGNGANVLTF
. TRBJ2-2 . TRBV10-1 TGCGCCAGCAGTGCAAACAGCAACACCGGGGAGCTGTTTTTT CASSANSNTGELFF
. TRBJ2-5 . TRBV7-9 TGTGCCAGCAGCCGGAGTGGGGTAGAGACCCAGTACTTC CASSRSGVETQYF
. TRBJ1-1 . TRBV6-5 TGTGCCAGCAGTTATTCGACAGCGAACACTGAAGCTTTCTTT CASSYSTANTEAFF
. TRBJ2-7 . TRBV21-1 TGTGCCAGCAGCACCAACAAGAGGGCGGCCCAGCCCTACGAGCAGTACTTC CASSTNKRAAQPYEQYF
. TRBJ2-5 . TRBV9 TGTGCCAGCAGCGTAGGGGGTACAGGGAAAGAGACCCAGTACTTC CASSVGGTGKETQYF
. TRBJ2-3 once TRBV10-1 TGCGCCAGCAGTGCAGATACGCAGTATTTT CASSADTQYF